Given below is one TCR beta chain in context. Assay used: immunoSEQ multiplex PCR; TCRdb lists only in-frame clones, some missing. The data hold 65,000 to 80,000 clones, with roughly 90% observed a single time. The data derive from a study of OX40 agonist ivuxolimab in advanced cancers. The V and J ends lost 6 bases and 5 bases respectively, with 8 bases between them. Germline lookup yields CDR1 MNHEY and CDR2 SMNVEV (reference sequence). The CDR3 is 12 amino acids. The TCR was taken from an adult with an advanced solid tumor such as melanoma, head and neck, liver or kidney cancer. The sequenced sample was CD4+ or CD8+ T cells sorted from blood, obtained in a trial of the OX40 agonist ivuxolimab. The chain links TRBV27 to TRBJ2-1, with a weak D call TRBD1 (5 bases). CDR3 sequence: CASRRRDNEQFF. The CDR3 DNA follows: TGTGCCAGCAGGCGCAGGGACAATGAGCAGTTCTTC.